What follows describes a single TCR beta chain. There is no known antigen for this receptor. Per-base qualities were not stored, and no clone one base away is much larger. Each collaborating institution followed its own protocols to collect whole blood in K2EDTA tubes. For TCRbeta analysis, collaborator samples were shipped as frozen whole blood, as isolated PBMCs, or as DNA extracted from either sample type. This sample is drawn from a study of blood T cell repertoires in COVID-19 (dated by TCRdb to the early 2020s). In the study overall: Samples from collaborators originated in the United States, Italy and Spain and spanned both the acute and convalescent phases of COVID-19. The samples were drawn from the first 160 participants of the ongoing ImmuneRACE study and from roughly 1,300 subjects provided by 6 global collaborators. Subjects who had been exposed to COVID-19, were actively infected with it, or had recovered from it provided the deeply sampled blood TCRbeta repertoires that made up the dataset. The sample metadata nearly always contained a de-identified subject ID, COVID-19 status, age in years and sex. The material from the prospective study consisted of cDNA or gDNA derived from T cells, B-cell-depleted T cells, or PBMCs. Where HLA class I and class II types were available, the types were taken from metadata supplied by the sample provider, not from assay-based typing. The repertoires were made available in a free public database intended to serve as a resource for research on the immune response to SARS-CoV-2. The paper's findings and limits, for the study overall: Clinical and demographic metadata were provided uncurated, with the amount varying by source and participant.

TCRbeta CDR3 regions were amplified from genomic DNA using the immunoSEQ Assay, a bias-controlled multiplex PCR. Under the source paper's analysis protocol: Within the assay, amplification of reference gene primers was used to estimate how many nucleated cells each sample contained. To quantify the absolute abundance of each unique TCRbeta CDR3 rearrangement, sequence reads were collapsed and filtered. For each sample, productive Simpson clonality was calculated as the square root of Simpson's diversity index across productive rearrangements. What TCRdb holds here is the immuneACCESS table cut down to in-frame rearrangements. Part of the clones is not present; checked against another copy, under half of the missing clones reflect an unresolved V gene, and the others are unexplained. V and J calls and clone size come straight from that table; D and trimming were deduced from the DNA. This sample is represented by approximately 100,000 clones; 80% to 90% of them were singletons. 15% to 20% of the sample lies in the top ten.

Reading from cysteine to phenylalanine, the CDR3 counts 14 amino acids. The entry retains the CDR3 DNA only, 42 bases that are in frame from base 1. A distance of 12 bases separates the germline ends of V and J, which lose 0 bases and 6 bases respectively. Taken from the germline V gene (reference sequence), the CDR1 and CDR2 loops are SGHKS and YYEKEE. The clonotype originates from a human donor with acute or convalescent COVID-19. The donor label of this sample is uncertain. Sequenced: peripheral blood. The chain joins TRBV5-5 to TRBJ1-2, with the D gene uncertain. The DNA reads TGTGCCAGCAGCTTGGCCTTGCAGACTGATGGCTACACCTTC. This yields the protein CASSLALQTDGYTF.